The text below deals with one T cell receptor (beta chain). These data belong to a study of blood T cell repertoires in COVID-19. Libraries were prepared by immunoSEQ multiplex PCR; TCRdb keeps only in-frame clonotypes and omits some of them. The sample has approximately 390,000 clones, nearly 90% seen once. Sequencing used PBMCs or T cells enriched from blood (not recorded which). The TCR comes from a woman between 40 and 50 years old with acute COVID-19.

The CDR3 DNA reads as TGTGCCAGCAGTCTAGCGGGGGGGCGGGAGACCCAGTACTTC. Its protein product is CASSLAGGRETQYF. The J gene is TRBJ2-5, the V gene TRBV7-2, with 12 nucleotides matching TRBD2. CDR1 is SGHTA and CDR2 is FQGNSA in the germline V gene. V shed 6 bases, J shed 5 bases, and the junction held 4 bases outside the gene matches. This CDR3 has 14 residues.